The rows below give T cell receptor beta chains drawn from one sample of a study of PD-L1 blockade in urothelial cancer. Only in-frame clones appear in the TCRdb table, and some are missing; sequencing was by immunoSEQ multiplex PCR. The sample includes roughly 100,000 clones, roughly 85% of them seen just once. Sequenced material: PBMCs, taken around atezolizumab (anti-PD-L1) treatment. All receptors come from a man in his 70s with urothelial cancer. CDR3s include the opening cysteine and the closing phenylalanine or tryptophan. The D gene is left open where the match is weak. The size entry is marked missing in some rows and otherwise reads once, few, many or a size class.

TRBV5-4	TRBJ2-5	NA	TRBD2	CASSLGAGGVQETQYF	TGTGCCAGCAGCCTCGGAGCGGGAGGGGTTCAAGAGACCCAGTACTTC
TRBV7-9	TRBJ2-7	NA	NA	CASSLGAYEQYF	TGTGCCAGCAGCTTAGGAGCCTACGAGCAGTACTTC
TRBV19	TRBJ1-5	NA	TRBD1	CASSSQGNQPQHF	TGTGCCAGTAGTTCACAGGGGAACCAGCCCCAGCATTTT
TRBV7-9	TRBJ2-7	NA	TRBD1	CASSLDRGMYEQYF	TGTGCCAGCAGCTTAGACAGGGGGATGTACGAGCAGTACTTC
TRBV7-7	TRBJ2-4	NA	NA	CASSPELAKNIQYF	TGTGCTAGCAGTCCGGAGTTAGCCAAAAACATTCAGTACTTC
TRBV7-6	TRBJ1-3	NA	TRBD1	CASSYQALQGAGNTIYF	TGTGCCAGCAGCTACCAAGCTCTACAGGGGGCTGGAAACACCATATATTTT
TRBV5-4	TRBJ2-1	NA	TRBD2	CASRLLSGSSYNEQFF	TGTGCCAGCAGATTACTTAGCGGGAGCTCCTACAATGAGCAGTTCTTC
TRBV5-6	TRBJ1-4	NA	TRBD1	CASSKSRDRGREKLFF	TGTGCCAGCAGTAAGAGCCGGGACAGGGGCCGAGAAAAACTGTTTTTT
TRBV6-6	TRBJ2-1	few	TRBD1	CASSFDRGYNEQFF	TGTGCCAGCAGTTTTGACAGGGGCTACAATGAGCAGTTCTTC
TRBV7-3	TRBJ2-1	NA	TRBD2	CASSGGGGHNEQFF	TGTGCCAGCAGCGGCGGGGGGGGCCACAATGAGCAGTTCTTC
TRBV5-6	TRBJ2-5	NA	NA	CASSTTAFQETQYF	TGTGCCAGCAGCACGACAGCTTTCCAAGAGACCCAGTACTTC
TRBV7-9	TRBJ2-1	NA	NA	CASSLGGGHYNEQFF	TGTGCCAGCAGCTTAGGGGGGGGCCATTACAATGAGCAGTTCTTC
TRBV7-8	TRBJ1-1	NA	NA	CASSLKRGMNTEAFF	TGTGCCAGCAGCTTAAAGCGGGGAATGAACACTGAAGCTTTCTTT
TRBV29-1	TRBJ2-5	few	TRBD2	CSVERGSRETQYF	TGCAGCGTCGAGCGCGGGAGCCGTGAGACCCAGTACTTC